This TCR beta chain came from a study of T cell repertoires in cytomegalovirus infection. Background on the study: Both a matching HLA type and CMV infection were indicated by public TCR beta signatures.

This CDR3 has 16 residues. Losses at the gene ends were 1 base for V and 4 bases for J; bases not matched to a gene: 3. MiXCR was run by TCRdb on the reads, yielding one entry per CDR3 protein. Of approximately 320,000 distinct CDR3 sequences in the sample, more than 8% were seen once. This clonotype occurred a few times. The specimen was PBMCs. This chain uses TRBV12-3 or TRBV12-4 with TRBJ2-6; 8 positions agree with TRBD1. The TCR comes from a human donor in good health (CMV status not recorded). Some clones in this sample may be carry-over from other donors' samples. In DNA, the CDR3 is TGTGCCAGCAGTTTAGGGACAGGGACCGGGGCCAACGTCCTGACTTTC. Translating gives CASSLGTGTGANVLTF.